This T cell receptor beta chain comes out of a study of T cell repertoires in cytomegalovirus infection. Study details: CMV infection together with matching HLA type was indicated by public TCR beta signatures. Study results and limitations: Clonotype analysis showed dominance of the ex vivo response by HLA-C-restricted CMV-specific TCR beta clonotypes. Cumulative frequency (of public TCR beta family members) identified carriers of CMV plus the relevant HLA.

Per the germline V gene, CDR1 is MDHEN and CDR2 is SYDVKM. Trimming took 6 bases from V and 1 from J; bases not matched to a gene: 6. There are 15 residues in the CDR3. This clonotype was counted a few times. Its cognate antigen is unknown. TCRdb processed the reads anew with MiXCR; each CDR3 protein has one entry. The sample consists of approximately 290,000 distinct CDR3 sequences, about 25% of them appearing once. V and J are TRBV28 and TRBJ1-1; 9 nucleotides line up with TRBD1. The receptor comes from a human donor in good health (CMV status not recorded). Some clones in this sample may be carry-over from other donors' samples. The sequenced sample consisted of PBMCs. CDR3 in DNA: TGTGCCAGCAGAATGACAGGGGGAGCGAACACTGAAGCTTTCTTT. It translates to CASRMTGGANTEAFF.